The rows below give T cell receptor beta chains drawn from one sample of a study of blood T cells in healthy people across ages. TCRdb reprocessed the 5' RACE reads with MiXCR, giving one entry per CDR3 protein. The profile shows over 1,500,000 distinct CDR3 sequences, 49% of them singletons. Sequences were obtained from blood. These receptors were collected from a woman aged 40 to 50 in good health. Each CDR3 is given with its conserved first and last residue. Fields, in order: D gene, J gene, V gene, clone size, CDR3 protein, CDR3 DNA. The D gene is left open where the match is weak. Clone size appears in some rows only: once, few, many, or a class for an expanded clone.

NA | TRBJ1-2 | TRBV29-1 | NA | CSVEENGIYGYTF | TGCAGCGTTGAAGAAAATGGGATCTATGGCTACACCTTC
TRBD1 | TRBJ1-2 | TRBV7-9 | NA | CASSITTGDGYTF | TGTGCCAGCAGCATAACCACAGGGGACGGCTACACCTTC
TRBD2 | TRBJ2-1 | TRBV7-9 | NA | CASSLDWEGEQFF | TGTGCCAGCAGCTTAGATTGGGAGGGGGAGCAGTTCTTC
NA | TRBJ2-1 | TRBV4-3 | NA | CASSHQRTADNEQFF | TGCGCCAGCAGCCATCAAAGGACAGCTGATAATGAGCAGTTCTTC
NA | TRBJ2-3 | TRBV9 | few | CASSVAGRDTQYF | TGTGCCAGCAGCGTAGCCGGGAGAGATACGCAGTATTTT
NA | TRBJ2-1 | TRBV9 | NA | CASSVVGLSSYNEQFF | TGTGCCAGCAGCGTAGTAGGGTTGAGCTCCTACAATGAGCAGTTCTTC
NA | TRBJ2-3 | TRBV29-1 | NA | CSAAAFSTDTQYF | TGCAGCGCGGCGGCGTTTAGCACAGATACGCAGTATTTT
NA | TRBJ1-4 | TRBV7-9 | NA | CATQEANEKLFF | TGTGCCACCCAGGAGGCTAATGAAAAACTGTTTTTT
TRBD2 | TRBJ2-3 | TRBV12-3/TRBV12-4 | NA | CASSWTSGPSADTQYF | TGTGCCAGCAGTTGGACTAGCGGGCCTAGCGCAGATACGCAGTATTTT
NA | TRBJ1-2 | TRBV28 | NA | CASSFERGADYGYTF | TGTGCCAGCAGTTTCGAGAGGGGCGCGGACTATGGCTACACCTTC
NA | TRBJ2-4 | TRBV29-1 | NA | CSVEITVAKNIQYF | TGCAGCGTTGAAATTACCGTAGCCAAAAACATTCAGTACTTC
TRBD1 | TRBJ1-2 | TRBV28 | NA | CASSLTGTGNYGYTF | TGTGCCAGCAGTCTTACCGGGACAGGGAACTATGGCTACACCTTC
NA | TRBJ2-1 | TRBV4-3 | NA | CASSQHPDENYNEQFF | TGCGCCAGCAGCCAACACCCAGACGAGAATTACAATGAGCAGTTCTTC
TRBD1 | TRBJ1-6 | TRBV2 | NA | CASSFPGQGTGWDSPLHF | TGTGCCAGCAGTTTTCCGGGACAGGGTACGGGGTGGGATTCACCCCTCCACTTT
TRBD1 | TRBJ1-1 | TRBV28 | NA | CASSWPGQGHTEAFF | TGTGCCAGCAGTTGGCCGGGACAGGGTCACACTGAAGCTTTCTTT
NA | TRBJ2-7 | TRBV4-3 | NA | CASSQDPEGAVPYNEQYF | TGCGCCAGCAGCCAAGATCCGGAGGGGGCAGTGCCCTACAATGAGCAGTACTTC
NA | TRBJ2-6 | TRBV7-8 | NA | CASSSPVGSGANVLTF | TGTGCCAGCAGCTCCCCAGTGGGCTCTGGGGCCAACGTCCTGACTTTC
TRBD1 | TRBJ2-1 | TRBV5-1 | NA | CASTRDRGSGEQFF | TGCGCCAGCACCCGGGACAGGGGGTCGGGTGAGCAGTTCTTC
NA | TRBJ2-7 | TRBV29-1 | many | CSVRYRVGYEQYF | TGCAGCGTGAGGTACAGGGTAGGGTACGAGCAGTACTTC
NA | TRBJ1-2 | TRBV6-6 | NA | CASSYNSRSNYGYTF | TGTGCCAGCAGTTATAATTCGCGTTCTAACTATGGCTACACCTTC
TRBD2 | TRBJ2-7 | TRBV20-1 | NA | CSANPGSGRSYEQYF | TGCAGTGCTAACCCCGGCAGCGGGAGGTCCTACGAGCAGTACTTC
TRBD1 | TRBJ1-5 | TRBV12-3/TRBV12-4 | once | CASSLALGGRGGNQPQHF | TGTGCCAGCAGTTTAGCGCTAGGGGGCAGGGGCGGCAATCAGCCCCAGCATTTT
NA | TRBJ2-7 | TRBV5-1 | few | CASRPGDSYEQYF | TGCGCCAGCAGGCCCGGGGATTCCTACGAGCAGTACTTC
NA | TRBJ2-6 | TRBV25-1 | few | CASSGGRGAHSGANVLTF | TGTGCCAGCAGTGGAGGTAGGGGCGCCCATTCTGGGGCCAACGTCCTGACTTTC
NA | TRBJ2-7 | TRBV7-2 | NA | CASSLARRESYEQYF | TGTGCCAGCAGCTTAGCACGTCGGGAGTCCTACGAGCAGTACTTC
NA | TRBJ2-5 | TRBV12-3/TRBV12-4 | NA | CASSSLDVRETQYF | TGTGCCAGCAGTTCCCTCGACGTTAGGGAGACCCAGTACTTC
TRBD1 | TRBJ1-4 | TRBV9 | NA | CASSALGQGGEKLFF | TGTGCCAGCAGCGCCCTGGGACAGGGTGGTGAAAAACTGTTTTTT
NA | TRBJ2-5 | TRBV28 | few | CASSPMRQEETQYF | TGTGCCAGCAGTCCCATGAGACAGGAAGAGACCCAGTACTTC
NA | TRBJ1-2 | TRBV20-1 | NA | CSARRQGAVNNGYTF | TGCAGTGCTAGAAGGCAGGGAGCAGTGAACAATGGCTACACCTTC
TRBD2 | TRBJ2-5 | TRBV19 | NA | CASSPSSRTSGVGETQYF | TGTGCCAGTAGTCCCTCGAGCCGGACTAGCGGGGTTGGAGAGACCCAGTACTTC
NA | TRBJ2-5 | TRBV3-1 | once | CASSQVTVGETQYF | TGTGCCAGCAGCCAAGTGACAGTTGGGGAGACCCAGTACTTC
NA | TRBJ1-6 | TRBV5-1 | few | CASRLAGTADNSPLHF | TGCGCCAGCCGTTTAGCCGGGACTGCGGATAATTCACCCCTCCACTTT
NA | TRBJ2-3 | TRBV6-2/TRBV6-3 | few | CASSYLQGSLPTDTQYF | TGTGCCAGCAGTTACCTGCAGGGGTCTCTACCTACGGATACGCAGTATTTT